The clone carrying this TCR beta chain has just one count. The CDR3 runs to 15 residues. Germline-derived CDR1 and CDR2 are SGHRS and YFSETQ. V was pared by 2 bases and J by 6 bases, with 5 bases of the junction left unmatched. This sample stems from a study of CD8+CD57+ T cells in acquired aplastic anemia. CDR3 and TCR beta VDJ profiling relied on a genomic DNA template. TCRdb reprocessed the reads with MiXCR, giving one entry per CDR3 protein. Found here are 150,000 to 180,000 distinct CDR3 sequences, about 50% of them singletons; the top ten hold roughly 12%. Patients picked for sequencing had shown CD8+CD57+ cell expansion detected by flow cytometry. The cohort consisted entirely of patients having severe acquired aplastic anemia.

The sequence came from a human donor with aplastic anemia. The chain joins TRBV5-1 to TRBJ1-4, with 9 bases aligning to TRBD1. Material: sorted CD4+, CD8+, or CD8+CD57+ T cells (not recorded which) from PBMCs. The CDR3: CASSFAGQGDEKLFF. CDR3 DNA: TGCGCCAGCAGCTTCGCGGGACAGGGTGATGAAAAACTGTTTTTT.